This is a list of T cell receptor beta chains from one sample in a study of siplizumab effects on memory and regulatory T cells. The method was immunoSEQ multiplex PCR; TCRdb's version includes in-frame clones alone and lacks a portion of them. The sample has 50,000 to 55,000 clones; 95% to 97% are singletons. Sequencing was done on a sample of naive CD4+ T cells sorted from blood. The source of these receptors is a human donor in good health. The CDR3 runs from the conserved cysteine through the conserved F or W. D genes are given only for firm matches. Expanded clones get a size class; other rows say once, few or many, or leave the size out.

CDR3 length: 13; J gene: TRBJ2-3; D gene: .; clone size: .; V gene: TRBV7-3; CDR3 protein: CASSTSSQSLQYF; CDR3 DNA: TGTGCCAGCAGCACGTCATCTCAGTCGCTGCAGTATTTT
CDR3 length: 15; J gene: TRBJ1-3; D gene: TRBD1; clone size: .; V gene: TRBV6-1; CDR3 protein: CASSEEDRRRNTIYF; CDR3 DNA: TGTGCCAGCAGTGAAGAGGACAGGCGTCGAAACACCATATATTTT
CDR3 length: 15; J gene: TRBJ1-5; D gene: TRBD1; clone size: .; V gene: TRBV19; CDR3 protein: CASSTTGNGNQPQHF; CDR3 DNA: TGTGCCAGTAGTACGACAGGGAATGGCAATCAGCCCCAGCATTTT
CDR3 length: 14; J gene: TRBJ1-2; D gene: .; clone size: .; V gene: TRBV6-6; CDR3 protein: CASSYSGQGDGYTF; CDR3 DNA: TGTGCCAGCAGTTACTCGGGTCAAGGGGACGGCTACACCTTC
CDR3 length: 14; J gene: TRBJ1-1; D gene: TRBD1; clone size: .; V gene: TRBV9; CDR3 protein: CASSEQGLNTEAFF; CDR3 DNA: TGTGCCAGCAGCGAACAGGGGTTGAACACTGAAGCTTTCTTT
CDR3 length: 14; J gene: TRBJ2-2; D gene: .; clone size: .; V gene: TRBV6-5; CDR3 protein: CASGRSPDTGELFF; CDR3 DNA: TGTGCCAGCGGTAGGAGTCCAGACACCGGGGAGCTGTTTTTT
CDR3 length: 15; J gene: TRBJ2-5; D gene: TRBD2; clone size: .; V gene: TRBV5-1; CDR3 protein: CASSSRLAGRKTQYF; CDR3 DNA: TGCGCCAGCAGCTCAAGACTAGCGGGACGTAAGACCCAGTACTTC
CDR3 length: 15; J gene: TRBJ1-2; D gene: .; clone size: .; V gene: TRBV7-2; CDR3 protein: CASSIFRGANYGYTF; CDR3 DNA: TGTGCCAGCAGCATATTCAGGGGAGCTAACTATGGCTACACCTTC
CDR3 length: 12; J gene: TRBJ2-5; D gene: .; clone size: .; V gene: TRBV6-6; CDR3 protein: CASSFLKETQYF; CDR3 DNA: TGTGCCAGCAGTTTCCTTAAAGAGACCCAGTACTTC
CDR3 length: 14; J gene: TRBJ1-5; D gene: .; clone size: .; V gene: TRBV19; CDR3 protein: CASQAGVGNQPQHF; CDR3 DNA: TGTGCCAGTCAAGCGGGGGTAGGCAATCAGCCCCAGCATTTT
CDR3 length: 15; J gene: TRBJ1-5; D gene: TRBD1; clone size: once; V gene: TRBV6-5; CDR3 protein: CASRLDRDINQPQHF; CDR3 DNA: TGTGCCAGCAGACTGGACAGGGACATCAATCAGCCCCAGCATTTT
CDR3 length: 12; J gene: TRBJ2-7; D gene: .; clone size: .; V gene: TRBV5-6; CDR3 protein: CASSGGLGEQYF; CDR3 DNA: TGTGCCAGCAGCGGCGGGTTGGGGGAGCAGTACTTC
CDR3 length: 13; J gene: TRBJ1-2; D gene: .; clone size: .; V gene: TRBV6-6; CDR3 protein: CASRGPGQQGYTF; CDR3 DNA: TGTGCCAGCAGGGGTCCAGGCCAGCAGGGCTACACCTTC
CDR3 length: 12; J gene: TRBJ2-7; D gene: .; clone size: .; V gene: TRBV7-9; CDR3 protein: CASSPSNYEQYF; CDR3 DNA: TGTGCCAGCAGTCCTAGTAACTACGAGCAGTACTTC
CDR3 length: 13; J gene: TRBJ2-1; D gene: .; clone size: .; V gene: TRBV5-5; CDR3 protein: CASSLAGFGEQFF; CDR3 DNA: TGTGCCAGCAGCTTGGCCGGGTTTGGCGAGCAGTTCTTC
CDR3 length: 13; J gene: TRBJ2-1; D gene: TRBD1; clone size: .; V gene: TRBV19; CDR3 protein: CASSTDTRDSAFF; CDR3 DNA: TGTGCCAGTAGTACCGACACCCGGGACAGTGCCTTCTTC
CDR3 length: 17; J gene: TRBJ2-1; D gene: TRBD2; clone size: .; V gene: TRBV6-4; CDR3 protein: CASSVPLLAGDGDEQFF; CDR3 DNA: TGTGCCAGCTCAGTCCCTCTTCTAGCGGGAGATGGCGATGAGCAGTTCTTC
CDR3 length: 14; J gene: TRBJ2-7; D gene: .; clone size: .; V gene: TRBV2; CDR3 protein: CASQDRQTNYEQYF; CDR3 DNA: TGTGCCAGCCAAGATCGGCAGACGAACTACGAGCAGTACTTC
CDR3 length: 13; J gene: TRBJ1-5; D gene: .; clone size: .; V gene: TRBV7-2; CDR3 protein: CASSLTAHQPQHF; CDR3 DNA: TGTGCCAGCAGCTTAACAGCTCATCAGCCCCAGCATTTT
CDR3 length: 15; J gene: TRBJ2-3; D gene: .; clone size: .; V gene: TRBV11-3; CDR3 protein: CASSSQGRSTDTQYF; CDR3 DNA: TGTGCCAGCAGCTCCCAGGGGCGGTCCACAGATACGCAGTATTTT
CDR3 length: 15; J gene: TRBJ2-7; D gene: TRBD1; clone size: .; V gene: TRBV5-1; CDR3 protein: CASSLVPGQGTVQYF; CDR3 DNA: TGCGCCAGCAGCTTGGTACCTGGACAGGGTACGGTGCAGTACTTC
CDR3 length: 13; J gene: TRBJ2-7; D gene: .; clone size: .; V gene: TRBV7-8; CDR3 protein: CASSLAAGNEQYF; CDR3 DNA: TGTGCCAGCAGCTTAGCGGCCGGAAACGAGCAGTACTTC
CDR3 length: 14; J gene: TRBJ1-2; D gene: .; clone size: .; V gene: TRBV19; CDR3 protein: CASSRTGARYGYTF; CDR3 DNA: TGTGCCAGTAGCCGCACAGGTGCCCGGTATGGCTACACCTTC
CDR3 length: 12; J gene: TRBJ2-3; D gene: .; clone size: .; V gene: TRBV9; CDR3 protein: CASSVVGDTQYF; CDR3 DNA: TGTGCCAGCAGCGTAGTCGGAGATACGCAGTATTTT
CDR3 length: 17; J gene: TRBJ2-1; D gene: TRBD2; clone size: once; V gene: TRBV19; CDR3 protein: CASSIALGGLPYNEQFF; CDR3 DNA: TGTGCCAGTAGTATAGCCCTGGGGGGGTTACCCTACAATGAGCAGTTCTTC
CDR3 length: 14; J gene: TRBJ1-3; D gene: .; clone size: .; V gene: TRBV30; CDR3 protein: CAWTGGSPGNTIYF; CDR3 DNA: TGTGCCTGGACAGGTGGGTCGCCTGGAAACACCATATATTTT
CDR3 length: 13; J gene: TRBJ2-7; D gene: TRBD1; clone size: .; V gene: TRBV11-3; CDR3 protein: CASSRRGHNEQYF; CDR3 DNA: TGTGCCAGCAGCCGCAGGGGGCATAACGAGCAGTACTTC
CDR3 length: 18; J gene: TRBJ2-6; D gene: TRBD2; clone size: .; V gene: TRBV9; CDR3 protein: CASSGVFREGYGANVLTF; CDR3 DNA: TGTGCCAGCAGCGGGGTTTTTCGGGAGGGTTATGGGGCCAACGTCCTGACTTTC
CDR3 length: 15; J gene: TRBJ2-7; D gene: .; clone size: .; V gene: TRBV28; CDR3 protein: CASSPKGAGSYEQYF; CDR3 DNA: TGTGCCAGCAGTCCCAAGGGCGCGGGCTCCTACGAGCAGTACTTC
CDR3 length: 14; J gene: TRBJ2-1; D gene: .; clone size: .; V gene: TRBV15; CDR3 protein: CATSRERGFNEQFF; CDR3 DNA: TGTGCCACCAGCAGAGAGAGAGGGTTCAATGAGCAGTTCTTC
CDR3 length: 13; J gene: TRBJ1-1; D gene: .; clone size: .; V gene: TRBV18; CDR3 protein: CASSADRNTEAFF; CDR3 DNA: TGTGCCAGCTCAGCGGACAGGAACACTGAAGCTTTCTTT
CDR3 length: 13; J gene: TRBJ2-5; D gene: .; clone size: once; V gene: TRBV7-6; CDR3 protein: CASTGAAQETQYF; CDR3 DNA: TGTGCCAGCACAGGGGCGGCTCAAGAGACCCAGTACTTC
CDR3 length: 11; J gene: TRBJ2-5; D gene: .; clone size: .; V gene: TRBV7-2; CDR3 protein: CASSLKETQYF; CDR3 DNA: TGTGCCAGCAGCTTAAAGGAGACCCAGTACTTC
CDR3 length: 10; J gene: TRBJ1-2; D gene: .; clone size: .; V gene: TRBV7-3; CDR3 protein: CARPTRGYTF; CDR3 DNA: TGTGCCAGACCCACGAGAGGCTACACCTTC
CDR3 length: 16; J gene: TRBJ2-3; D gene: TRBD2; clone size: .; V gene: TRBV9; CDR3 protein: CASSIPGGVKSDTQYF; CDR3 DNA: TGTGCCAGCAGCATACCGGGGGGTGTCAAATCAGATACGCAGTATTTT
CDR3 length: 14; J gene: TRBJ1-1; D gene: TRBD1; clone size: .; V gene: TRBV28; CDR3 protein: CATHSRDRVTEAFF; CDR3 DNA: TGTGCCACCCATTCCCGGGACAGGGTCACTGAAGCTTTCTTT
CDR3 length: 16; J gene: TRBJ2-5; D gene: TRBD1; clone size: .; V gene: TRBV5-1; CDR3 protein: CASSLGQGQYQETQYF; CDR3 DNA: TGCGCCAGCAGTTTAGGACAGGGCCAGTACCAAGAGACCCAGTACTTC
CDR3 length: 14; J gene: TRBJ2-7; D gene: TRBD2; clone size: .; V gene: TRBV7-2; CDR3 protein: CASSYGGRNYEQYF; CDR3 DNA: TGTGCCAGCAGCTATGGCGGGAGAAACTACGAGCAGTACTTC
CDR3 length: 13; J gene: TRBJ2-7; D gene: TRBD2; clone size: .; V gene: TRBV27; CDR3 protein: CASRSGGNYEQYF; CDR3 DNA: TGTGCCAGCAGGTCGGGGGGAAATTACGAGCAGTACTTC
CDR3 length: 11; J gene: TRBJ1-1; D gene: TRBD1; clone size: once; V gene: TRBV15; CDR3 protein: CATIRGTEAFF; CDR3 DNA: TGTGCCACCATCAGGGGGACTGAAGCTTTCTTT